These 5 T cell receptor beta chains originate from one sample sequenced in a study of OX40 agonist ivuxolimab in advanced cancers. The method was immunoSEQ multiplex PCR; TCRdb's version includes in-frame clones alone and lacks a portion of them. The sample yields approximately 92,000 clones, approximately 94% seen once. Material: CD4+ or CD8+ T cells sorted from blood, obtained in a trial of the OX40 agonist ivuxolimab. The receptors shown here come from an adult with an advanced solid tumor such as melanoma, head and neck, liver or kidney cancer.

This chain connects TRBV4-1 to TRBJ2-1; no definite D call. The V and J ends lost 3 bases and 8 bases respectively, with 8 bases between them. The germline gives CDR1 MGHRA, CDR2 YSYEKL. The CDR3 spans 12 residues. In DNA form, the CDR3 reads TGCGCCAGCAGCCACGTACGTGATGAGCAGTTCTTC. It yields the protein CASSHVRDEQFF.

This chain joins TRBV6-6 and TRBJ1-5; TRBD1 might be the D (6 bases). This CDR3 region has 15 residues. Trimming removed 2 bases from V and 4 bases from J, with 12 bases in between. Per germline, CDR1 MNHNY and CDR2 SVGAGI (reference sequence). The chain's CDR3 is CASSYALTGNQPQHF. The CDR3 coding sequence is TGTGCCAGCAGTTACGCTCTTACAGGGAATCAGCCCCAGCATTTT.

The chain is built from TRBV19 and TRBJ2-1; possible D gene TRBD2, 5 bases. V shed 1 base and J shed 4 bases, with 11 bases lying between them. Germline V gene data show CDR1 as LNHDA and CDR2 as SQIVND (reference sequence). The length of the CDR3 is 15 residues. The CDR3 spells CASSIGPSHYNEQFF. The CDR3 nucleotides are TGTGCCAGTAGTATAGGACCTAGCCATTACAATGAGCAGTTCTTC.

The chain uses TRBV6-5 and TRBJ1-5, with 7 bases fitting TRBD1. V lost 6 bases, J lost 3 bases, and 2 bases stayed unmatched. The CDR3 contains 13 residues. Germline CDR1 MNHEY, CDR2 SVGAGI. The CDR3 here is CASRQGVNQPQHF. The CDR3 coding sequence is TGTGCCAGCAGGCAGGGGGTCAATCAGCCCCAGCATTTT.

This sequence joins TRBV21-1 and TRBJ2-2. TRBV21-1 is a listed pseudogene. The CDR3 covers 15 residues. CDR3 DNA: TGTGCCATCGATCGTCGGGGCCCGGGGAGCGGGGAGCTGTTTTTT. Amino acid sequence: CAIDRRGPGSGELFF.